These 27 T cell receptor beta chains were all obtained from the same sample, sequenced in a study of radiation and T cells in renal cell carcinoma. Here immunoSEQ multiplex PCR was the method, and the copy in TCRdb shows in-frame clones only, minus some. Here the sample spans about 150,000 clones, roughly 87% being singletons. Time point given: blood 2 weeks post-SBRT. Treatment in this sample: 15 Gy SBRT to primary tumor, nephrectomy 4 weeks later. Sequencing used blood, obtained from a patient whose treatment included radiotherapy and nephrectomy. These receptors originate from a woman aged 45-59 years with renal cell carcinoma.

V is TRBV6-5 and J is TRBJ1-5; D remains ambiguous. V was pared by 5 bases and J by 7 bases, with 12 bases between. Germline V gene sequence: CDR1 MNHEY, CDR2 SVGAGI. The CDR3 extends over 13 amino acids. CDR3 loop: CASSPSSWQPQHF. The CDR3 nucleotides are TGTGCCAGCAGTCCCTCGTCCTGGCAGCCCCAGCATTTT.

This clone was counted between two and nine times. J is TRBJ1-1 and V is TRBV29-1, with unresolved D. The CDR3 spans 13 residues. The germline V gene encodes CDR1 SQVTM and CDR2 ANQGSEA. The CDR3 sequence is CSADGPLNTEAFF. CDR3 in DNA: TGCAGTGCCGACGGACCACTGAACACTGAAGCTTTCTTT.

CDR3 loop: CATSPIRDYNSPLHF. CDR3 coding DNA: TGTGCCACCAGCCCGATACGGGACTATAATTCACCCCTCCACTTT. V is TRBV15 and J is TRBJ1-6; D not resolved. Trimming pared 5 bases from V and 3 bases from J, leaving 11 bases between. Germline CDR1 is LNHNV and CDR2 is YYDKDF (reference sequence). The CDR3 extends over 15 amino acids.

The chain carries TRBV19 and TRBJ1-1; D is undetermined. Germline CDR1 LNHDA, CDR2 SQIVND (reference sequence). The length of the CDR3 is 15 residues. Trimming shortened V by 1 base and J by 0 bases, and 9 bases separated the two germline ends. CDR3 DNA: TGTGCCAGTAGTATAGGCACAGCTCTGAACACTGAAGCTTTCTTT. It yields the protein CASSIGTALNTEAFF.

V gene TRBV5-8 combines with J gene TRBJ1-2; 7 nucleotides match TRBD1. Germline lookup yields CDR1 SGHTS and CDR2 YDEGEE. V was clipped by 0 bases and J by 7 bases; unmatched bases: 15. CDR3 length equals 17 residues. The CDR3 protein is CASSLAGRGRLIRGYTF. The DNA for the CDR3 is TGTGCCAGCAGCTTGGCGGGGAGGGGGCGATTAATCCGTGGCTACACCTTC. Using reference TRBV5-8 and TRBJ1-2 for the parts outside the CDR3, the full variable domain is EAGVTQSPTHLIKTRGQQATLRCSPISGHTSVYWYQQALGLGLQFLLWYDEGEERNRGNFPPRFSGRQFPNYSSELNVNALELEDSALYLCASSLAGRGRLIRGYTFGSGTRLTVV.

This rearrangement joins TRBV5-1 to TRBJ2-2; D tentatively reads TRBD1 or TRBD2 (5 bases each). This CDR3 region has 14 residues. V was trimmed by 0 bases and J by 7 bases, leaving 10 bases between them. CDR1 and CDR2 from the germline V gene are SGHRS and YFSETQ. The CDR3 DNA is TGCGCCAGCAGCTTGGCAGAGGGGATCGGGGAGCTGTTTTTT. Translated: CASSLAEGIGELFF.

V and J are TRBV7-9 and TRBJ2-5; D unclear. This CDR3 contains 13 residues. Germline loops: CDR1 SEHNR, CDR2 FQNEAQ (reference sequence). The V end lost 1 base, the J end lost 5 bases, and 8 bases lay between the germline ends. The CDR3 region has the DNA TGTGCCAGCAGCTTAGTTTCGGAGGAGACCCAGTACTTC. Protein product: CASSLVSEETQYF.

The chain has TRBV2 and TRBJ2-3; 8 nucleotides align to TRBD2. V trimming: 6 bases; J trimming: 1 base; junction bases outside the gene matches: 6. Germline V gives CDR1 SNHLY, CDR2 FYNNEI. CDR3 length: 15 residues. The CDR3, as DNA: TGTGCCAGCAGGGAGCGGGGGCTGGGCACAGATACGCAGTATTTT. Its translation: CASRERGLGTDTQYF.

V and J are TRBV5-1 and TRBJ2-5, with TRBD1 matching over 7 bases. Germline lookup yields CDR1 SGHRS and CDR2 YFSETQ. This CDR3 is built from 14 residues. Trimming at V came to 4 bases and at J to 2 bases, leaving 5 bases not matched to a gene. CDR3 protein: CASSTGTAQETQYF. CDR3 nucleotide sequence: TGCGCCAGCAGCACAGGGACAGCACAAGAGACCCAGTACTTC.

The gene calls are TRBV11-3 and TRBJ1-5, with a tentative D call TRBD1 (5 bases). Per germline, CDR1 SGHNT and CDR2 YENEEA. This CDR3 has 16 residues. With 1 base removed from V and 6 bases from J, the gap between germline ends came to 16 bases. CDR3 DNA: TGTGCCAGCAGCTTAGTGAGGGACCCCTCGTCTCAGCCCCAGCATTTT. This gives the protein CASSLVRDPSSQPQHF.

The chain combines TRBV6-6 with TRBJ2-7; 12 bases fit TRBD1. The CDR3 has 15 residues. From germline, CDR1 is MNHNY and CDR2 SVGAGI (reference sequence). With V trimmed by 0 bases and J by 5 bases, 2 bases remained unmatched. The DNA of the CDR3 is TGTGCCAGCAGTTACTCGGGGACAGGGGGCCACGAGCAGTACTTC. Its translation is CASSYSGTGGHEQYF.

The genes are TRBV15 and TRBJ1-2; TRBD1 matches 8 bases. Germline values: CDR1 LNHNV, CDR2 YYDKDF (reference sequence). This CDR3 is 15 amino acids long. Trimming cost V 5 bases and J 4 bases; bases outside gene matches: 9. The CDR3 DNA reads TGTGCCACCAGCTCCGGAGGACAGGGATTCTATGGCTACACCTTC. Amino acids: CATSSGGQGFYGYTF.

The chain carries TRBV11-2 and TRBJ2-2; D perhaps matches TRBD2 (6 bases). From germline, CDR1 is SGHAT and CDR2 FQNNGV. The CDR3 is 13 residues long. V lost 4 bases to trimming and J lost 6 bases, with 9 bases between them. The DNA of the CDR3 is TGTGCCAGCAGCTCATTAGCGGCCGGGGAGCTGTTTTTT. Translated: CASSSLAAGELFF.

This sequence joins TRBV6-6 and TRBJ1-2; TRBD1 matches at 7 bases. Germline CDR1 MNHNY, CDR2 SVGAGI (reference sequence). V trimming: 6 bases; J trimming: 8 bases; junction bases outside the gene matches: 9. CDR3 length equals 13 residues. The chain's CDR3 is CASSAEGAGGYTF. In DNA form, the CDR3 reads TGTGCCAGCAGCGCCGAGGGGGCTGGGGGCTACACCTTC.

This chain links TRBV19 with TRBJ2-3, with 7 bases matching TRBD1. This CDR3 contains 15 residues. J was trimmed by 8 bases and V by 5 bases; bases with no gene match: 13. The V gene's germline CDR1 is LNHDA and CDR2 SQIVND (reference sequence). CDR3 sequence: CASSSNSGTAVTQYF. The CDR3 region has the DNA TGTGCCAGTAGTTCTAATTCCGGGACAGCAGTTACGCAGTATTTT. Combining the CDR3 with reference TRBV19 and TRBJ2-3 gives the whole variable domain DGGITQSPKYLFRKEGQNVTLSCEQNLNHDAMYWYRQDPGQGLRLIYYSQIVNDFQKGDIAEGYSVSREKKESFPLTVTSAQKNPTAFYLCASSSNSGTAVTQYFGPGTRLTVL.

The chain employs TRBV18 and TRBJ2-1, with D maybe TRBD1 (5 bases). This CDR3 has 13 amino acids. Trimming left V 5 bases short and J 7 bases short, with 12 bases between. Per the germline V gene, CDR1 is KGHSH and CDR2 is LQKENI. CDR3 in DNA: TGTGCCAGCTCAACTGGCAGGGCGAATGAGCAGTTCTTC. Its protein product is CASSTGRANEQFF.

DNA of the CDR3: TGCGCCAGCAGTGAGTCCGGGACTATTAAGCAGTTCTTC. Its translation is CASSESGTIKQFF. The J gene is TRBJ2-1, the V gene TRBV10-1; the match to TRBD2 covers 7 bases. This CDR3 contains 13 residues. V lost 0 bases and J lost 11; bases outside the gene matches: 4. Germline values: CDR1 WNHNN, CDR2 SYGVQD (reference sequence).

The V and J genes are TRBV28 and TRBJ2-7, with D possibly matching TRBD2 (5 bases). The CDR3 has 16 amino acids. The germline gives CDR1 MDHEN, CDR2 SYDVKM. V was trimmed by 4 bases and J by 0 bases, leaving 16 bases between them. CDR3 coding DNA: TGTGCCAGCAGTTCTCCGGGGTCGCCGAGCTCCTACGAGCAGTACTTC. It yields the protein CASSSPGSPSSYEQYF.

This CDR3 reads CASSEGSYEQYF. CDR3 DNA: TGTGCCAGCAGTGAGGGGTCCTACGAGCAGTACTTC. The V and J genes are TRBV2 and TRBJ2-7; D call uncertain. The CDR3 is made up of 12 amino acids. Germline V CDR1 and CDR2: SNHLY, FYNNEI. V was shortened by 3 bases and J by 1 base, with 4 bases between the two germline ends.

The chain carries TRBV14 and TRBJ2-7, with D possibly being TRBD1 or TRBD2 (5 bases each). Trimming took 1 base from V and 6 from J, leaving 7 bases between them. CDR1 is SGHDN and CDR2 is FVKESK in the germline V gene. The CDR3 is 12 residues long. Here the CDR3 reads CASSQGGVEQYF. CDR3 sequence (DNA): TGTGCCAGCAGCCAAGGAGGGGTCGAGCAGTACTTC.

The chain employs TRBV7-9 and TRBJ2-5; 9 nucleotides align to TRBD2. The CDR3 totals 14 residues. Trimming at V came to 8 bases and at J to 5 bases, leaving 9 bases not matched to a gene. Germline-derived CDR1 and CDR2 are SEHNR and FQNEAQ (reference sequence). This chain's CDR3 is CASVRTSERETQYF. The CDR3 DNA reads TGTGCCAGCGTCAGGACTAGCGAGCGGGAGACCCAGTACTTC.

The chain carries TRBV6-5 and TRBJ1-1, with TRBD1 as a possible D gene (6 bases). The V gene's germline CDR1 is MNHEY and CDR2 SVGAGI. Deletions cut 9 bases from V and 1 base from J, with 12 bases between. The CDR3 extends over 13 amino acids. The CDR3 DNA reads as TGTGCCAGTGAGGGGGGGAGGAACACTGAAGCTTTCTTT. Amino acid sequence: CASEGGRNTEAFF.

The DNA of the CDR3 is TGTGCCAGTAGTATCTCCCCTCCGACGACAAATTCACCCCTCCACTTT. Amino acid sequence: CASSISPPTTNSPLHF. The chain is built from TRBV19 and TRBJ1-6; the D is unclear. Germline-derived CDR1 and CDR2 are LNHDA and SQIVND (reference sequence). Trimming pared 3 bases from V and 7 bases from J, leaving 16 bases between. This CDR3 contains 16 residues.

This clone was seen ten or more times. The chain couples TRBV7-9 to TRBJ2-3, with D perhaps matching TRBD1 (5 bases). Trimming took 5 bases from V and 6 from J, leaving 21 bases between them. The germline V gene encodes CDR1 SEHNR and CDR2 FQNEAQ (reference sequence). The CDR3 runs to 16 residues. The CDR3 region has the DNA TGTGCCAGCAGCCCCAGGGAAACCTCTAGTGGGGATACGCAGTATTTT. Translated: CASSPRETSSGDTQYF.

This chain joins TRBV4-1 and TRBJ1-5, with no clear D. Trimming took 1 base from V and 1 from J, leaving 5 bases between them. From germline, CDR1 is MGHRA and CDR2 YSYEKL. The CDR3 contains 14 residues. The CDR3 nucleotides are TGCGCCAGCAGCCAAGGACAAAGCAATCAGCCCCAGCATTTT. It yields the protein CASSQGQSNQPQHF.

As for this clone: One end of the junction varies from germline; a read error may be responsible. The CDR3 sequence: CASSRRGAGQEAQYF. The CDR3, as DNA: TGTGCCAGCAGTCGAAGGGGGGCCGGCCAAGAGGCCCAGTACTTC. This chain uses TRBV11-1 with TRBJ2-5; either TRBD1 or TRBD2 may fit D (6 bases each). Germline V gene sequence: CDR1 SGHAT, CDR2 FQDESV (reference sequence). This CDR3 contains 15 residues.

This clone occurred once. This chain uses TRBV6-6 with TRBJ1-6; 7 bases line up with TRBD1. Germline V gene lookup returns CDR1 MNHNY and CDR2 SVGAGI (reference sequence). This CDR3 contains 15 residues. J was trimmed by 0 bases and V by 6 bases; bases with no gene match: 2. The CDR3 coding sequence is TGTGCCAGCAGGTGGACAGGCTCCTATAATTCACCCCTCCACTTT. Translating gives CASRWTGSYNSPLHF.